This entry concerns a single TCR beta chain. Time point given: pretreatment peripheral blood. Data came from immunoSEQ multiplex PCR; TCRdb stores just in-frame clones and leaves some out. This table has roughly 50,000 clones, around 75% appearing once. This specimen belongs to a study of PD-L1 blockade in urothelial cancer. The overall study: The study started patients on atezolizumab at some point between 2014 and 2016, giving 1,200 mg intravenously every 3 weeks.

Germline CDR1 reads SEHNR; CDR2 reads FQNEAQ (reference sequence). The V segment lost 2 bases and the J segment 6 bases; nucleotides outside the gene matches: 3. CDR3 length: 14 residues. This specimen was PBMCs, taken around atezolizumab (anti-PD-L1) treatment. This chain connects TRBV7-9 to TRBJ1-5, with TRBD1 identical over 8 bases. The origin of this receptor is a man aged 65 to 79 with urothelial cancer. The CDR3 is CASSLQGAGQPQHF. The CDR3 DNA reads TGTGCCAGCAGCTTACAGGGGGCGGGTCAGCCCCAGCATTTT.